These 20 T cell receptor beta chains came from one sample sequenced in a study of T cell repertoires in cytomegalovirus infection. TCRdb redid the calling of the reads with MiXCR, one entry per CDR3 protein. The table includes 500,000 or so distinct CDR3 sequences, approximately 17% detected once. The sequenced sample consisted of CD8+ T cells from PBMCs. The receptors originated from a human donor in good health (CMV status not recorded). Some clones in this sample may be carry-over from other donors' samples.

This clonotype occurred many times. This chain uses TRBV28 with TRBJ2-7; D might be TRBD1 or TRBD2, each matching 5 bases. The CDR3 has 13 amino acids. Germline CDR1 MDHEN, CDR2 SYDVKM. The ends were cut back, 3 bases at V and 5 bases at J, with 11 bases in the middle. The CDR3 DNA reads as TGTGCCAGCAGTTTCCCGGGGCAAGACGAGCAGTACTTC. This codes for CASSFPGQDEQYF.

This clonotype was counted many times. The chain carries TRBV7-9 and TRBJ2-1, with TRBD2 as a possible D gene (6 bases). The CDR3 contains 14 residues. Trimming removed 2 bases at V and 7 bases at J, with 12 bases between. Per the germline V gene, CDR1 is SEHNR and CDR2 is FQNEAQ (reference sequence). CDR3 bases: TGTGCCAGCAGCTTAAGTCGGGAGTTAAATGAGCAGTTCTTC. This sequence encodes CASSLSRELNEQFF.

V is TRBV28 and J is TRBJ1-2; D is unclear. The germline V gene encodes CDR1 MDHEN and CDR2 SYDVKM. The CDR3 runs to 16 residues. V lost 7 bases, J lost 4 bases, and 22 bases lay in between. The CDR3: CASTAGEALTLYGYTF. Here the CDR3 DNA reads TGTGCCAGCACCGCCGGTGAGGCCCTAACCCTCTATGGCTACACCTTC.

In this sample, this clonotype turned up many times. The CDR3 nucleotides read TGTGCCAGCAGTTTGGGCCGGACAGGACAAGAGACCCAGTACTTC. This codes for CASSLGRTGQETQYF. V gene TRBV28 combines with J gene TRBJ2-5; TRBD1 matches at 7 bases. Germline CDR1 and CDR2: MDHEN and SYDVKM. J was trimmed by 2 bases and V by 3 bases; bases with no gene match: 6. The CDR3 loop spans 15 amino acids.

This clonotype was counted only a few times. V and J are TRBV10-3 and TRBJ1-1; D possibly corresponds to TRBD1 (5 bases). The CDR3 contains 11 residues. Germline CDR1 is ENHRY and CDR2 is SYGVKD. V dropped 10 bases and J dropped 7 bases, with 13 bases sitting between them. CDR3 sequence: CATIGELEAFF. The CDR3 DNA reads as TGTGCCACCATAGGGGAGCTTGAAGCTTTCTTT.

The gene calls are TRBV28 and TRBJ2-7; no reliable D call. Germline CDR1 and CDR2: MDHEN and SYDVKM. Deletions cut 5 bases from V and 2 bases from J, with 10 bases between. The CDR3 is made up of 13 amino acids. As DNA, the CDR3 is TGTGCCAGCAGTCCTGACACCACCTACGAGCAGTACTTC. Translation: CASSPDTTYEQYF.

This clonotype was found many times. The V and J genes are TRBV24-1 and TRBJ2-1, with TRBD1 as a possible D gene (5 bases). Trimming stripped 4 bases from V and 4 bases from J, with 13 bases between. CDR1 and CDR2 from the germline V gene are KGHDR and SFDVKD. The CDR3 spans 15 residues. The CDR3 bases are TGTGCCACCAGTGAAAGGGGCAGCCTATACAATGAGCAGTTCTTC. Translated: CATSERGSLYNEQFF.

This clonotype was seen a handful of times. The rearrangement uses TRBV19 and TRBJ2-3; 7 bases map to TRBD2. The CDR3 is 14 amino acids. CDR1 is LNHDA and CDR2 is SQIVND in the germline V gene (reference sequence). V shed 3 bases and J 6 bases; nucleotides not matched to a gene: 6. The CDR3 reads CASSISAGLDTQYF. The CDR3 DNA sequence: TGTGCCAGTAGTATCTCAGCGGGACTGGATACGCAGTATTTT.

The V gene is TRBV20-1, the J gene TRBJ2-2; no clear D. V gave up 8 bases and J gave up 5 bases, with 12 bases separating them. The CDR3 is 12 residues long. Germline-derived CDR1 and CDR2 are DFQATT and SNEGSKA (reference sequence). CDR3 sequence (DNA): TGCAGTACGAAAGAGCCAACCGGGGAGCTGTTTTTT. This gives the protein CSTKEPTGELFF.

This clonotype was counted many times. The CDR3 protein is CASSFPGTAGELFF. In DNA, the CDR3 is TGTGCCAGCAGTTTCCCCGGGACGGCCGGGGAGCTGTTTTTT. The chain links TRBV12-3 or TRBV12-4 to TRBJ2-2, with D possibly being TRBD1 or TRBD2 (5 bases each). This CDR3 spans 14 amino acids. The ends were cut back, 3 bases at V and 6 bases at J, with 11 bases in the middle.

This clonotype was observed at least ten times. This chain links TRBV18 with TRBJ1-2, with TRBD1 identical over 8 bases. CDR1 KGHSH and CDR2 LQKENI come from the germline V gene. The CDR3 spans 15 residues. V gave up 2 bases and J gave up 4 bases; unmatched junction bases: 6. CDR3 DNA: TGTGCCAGCTCACCAGGCAGGGGGCTGGGCTATGGCTACACCTTC. As protein: CASSPGRGLGYGYTF.

This clonotype was recorded many times. CDR3 sequence (DNA): TGTGCCAGCAGTGAAAGGGTCCTAGAGGGCTCCTACGAGCAGTACTTC. It codes for CASSERVLEGSYEQYF. The J gene is TRBJ2-7, the V gene TRBV6-1, with a possible D match to TRBD2 (5 bases). V was trimmed by 2 bases and J by 0 bases, leaving 14 bases between them. This CDR3 contains 16 residues. Looked up from germline, CDR1 is MNHNS and CDR2 is SASEGT.

This chain uses TRBV9 with TRBJ1-5, with a weak D call TRBD1 (5 bases). The V gene lost 4 bases and the J gene lost 2 bases, with 10 bases spanning the gap. Germline assignment: CDR1 SGDLS and CDR2 YYNGEE. The CDR3 is made up of 14 amino acids. Here the CDR3 reads CASSQGARNQPQHF. The CDR3 DNA follows: TGTGCCAGCAGCCAAGGGGCCCGCAATCAGCCCCAGCATTTT.

This clonotype occurred once. Likely a read error: the CDR3 ends without its conserved phenylalanine or tryptophan. Because the CDR3's place on the DNA is in doubt, the DNA is left out and the CDR3 is given as listed by TCRdb. The chain is built from TRBV7-8 and TRBJ2-1. The V gene's germline CDR1 is SGHVS and CDR2 FQNEAQ. The CDR3 totals 13 residues, both ends included. This CDR3 is CASSLEASNEQLL.

This clonotype was counted at least ten times. CDR3 residues: CATSAGSGFYNEQFF. DNA for the CDR3: TGTGCCACCAGTGCGGGCAGCGGTTTCTACAATGAGCAGTTCTTC. The chain has TRBV24-1 and TRBJ2-1; D may be TRBD2 (5 bases). This CDR3 has 15 amino acids. V was shortened by 5 bases and J by 3 bases, with 13 bases between the two germline ends. Germline V gives CDR1 KGHDR, CDR2 SFDVKD.

Only a few counts were recorded for this clonotype. V is TRBV24-1 and J is TRBJ1-5, with D maybe TRBD1 (5 bases). Germline V gene lookup returns CDR1 KGHDR and CDR2 SFDVKD. Between the trimmed V and J ends, which lost 12 bases and 5 bases, there was a span of 19 bases. This CDR3 has 14 residues. The CDR3 DNA reads TGTGCCGCGCAGGGCAGGGAGAAGGATCAGCCCCAGCATTTT. Translated, it gives CAAQGREKDQPQHF.

The chain is built from TRBV7-4 and TRBJ2-1; the D is unclear. CDR3 length: 15 amino acids. The V end was cut by 1 base, the J end by 4 bases, with 11 bases between. Germline assignment: CDR1 SGHVT and CDR2 SQSDAQ. CDR3 region: CASSLGQVPYNEQFF. The CDR3 DNA is TGTGCCAGCAGCTTAGGGCAGGTCCCTTACAATGAGCAGTTCTTC. The variable domain in full, with the rest retrieved from reference TRBV7-4 and TRBJ2-1, is GAGVSQSPRYKVAKRGRDVALRCDSISGHVTLYWYRQTLGQGSEVLTYSQSDAQRDKSGRPSGRFSAERPERSVSTLKIQRTEQGDSAVYLCASSLGQVPYNEQFFGPGTRLTVL.

The chain joins TRBV6-1 to TRBJ2-7; 7 nucleotides line up with TRBD1. Germline V lookup: CDR1 MNHNS, CDR2 SASEGT. V gave up 1 base and J gave up 7 bases; unmatched junction bases: 16. The CDR3 has 17 amino acids. CDR3 in DNA: TGTGCCAGCAGTGAAGGCCGGGACAGACTTCGAGGTGGGGAGCAGTACTTC. This sequence encodes CASSEGRDRLRGGEQYF.

The chain uses TRBV7-2 and TRBJ1-1; TRBD1 matches at 8 bases. With 1 base clipped from V and 2 bases from J, the junction kept 6 bases outside the gene matches. CDR3 length equals 16 residues. Germline values: CDR1 SGHTA, CDR2 FQGNSA. Written as DNA, the CDR3 is TGTGCCAGCAGCTTAGAGGCAGGGGGCTTTAACACTGAAGCTTTCTTT. Protein sequence: CASSLEAGGFNTEAFF.

About this clonotype: One end of the junction is discordant with germline, which a read error may explain. The chain is built from TRBV27 and TRBJ2-7; D is possibly TRBD2 (7 bases). CDR1 and CDR2 from the germline V gene are MNHEY and SMNVEV (reference sequence). The CDR3 runs 16 residues. The CDR3 DNA reads as TGTGCCAGCAGTGCTTCACAGGGCCCCAGGGACTACGACCAGTACTTC. Amino acids: CASSASQGPRDYDQYF.